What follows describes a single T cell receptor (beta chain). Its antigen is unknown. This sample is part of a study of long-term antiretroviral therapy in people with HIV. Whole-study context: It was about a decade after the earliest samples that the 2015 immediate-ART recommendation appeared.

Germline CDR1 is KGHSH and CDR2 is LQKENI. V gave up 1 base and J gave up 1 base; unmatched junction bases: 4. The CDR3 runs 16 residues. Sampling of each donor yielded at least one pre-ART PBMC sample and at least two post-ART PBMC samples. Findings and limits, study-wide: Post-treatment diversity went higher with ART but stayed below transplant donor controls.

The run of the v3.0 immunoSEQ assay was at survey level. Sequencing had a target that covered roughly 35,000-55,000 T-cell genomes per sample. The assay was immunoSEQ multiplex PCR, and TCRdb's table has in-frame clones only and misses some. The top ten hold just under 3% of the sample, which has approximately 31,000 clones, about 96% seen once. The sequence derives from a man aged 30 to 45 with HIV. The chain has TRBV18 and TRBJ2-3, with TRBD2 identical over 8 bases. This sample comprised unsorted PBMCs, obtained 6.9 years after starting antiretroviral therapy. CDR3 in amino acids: CASSPQREGRTDTQYF. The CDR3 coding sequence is TGTGCCAGCTCACCACAACGGGAGGGCCGCACAGATACGCAGTATTTT.